This entry lists 10 T cell receptor beta chains sequenced from one sample in a study of CD8 T cells in Susac syndrome. Random hexamers served to reverse transcribe roughly 0.45 to 1 ug RNA. TCRdb re-analysed the immunoSEQ multiplex PCR reads in MiXCR, keeping a single row per CDR3 protein. Of about 150,000 distinct CDR3 sequences listed, 95% are singletons. The sequenced sample was CD8+ T cells from PBMCs. The receptors originated from a human donor with multiple sclerosis.

The chain carries TRBV27 and TRBJ2-1; 12 bases align to TRBD1. The CDR3 consists of 14 residues. Looked up from germline, CDR1 is MNHEY and CDR2 is SMNVEV (reference sequence). Trimming took 5 bases from V and 8 from J; bases not matched to a gene: 4. The CDR3 region is CASSTGQGADEQFF. The CDR3 DNA is TGTGCCAGCAGTACGGGACAGGGGGCGGATGAGCAGTTCTTC.

This rearrangement joins TRBV29-1 to TRBJ1-4; TRBD1 is a possible D gene (5 bases). Germline V gene data show CDR1 as SQVTM and CDR2 as ANQGSEA. V dropped 1 base and J dropped 12 bases, with 9 bases sitting between them. The CDR3 runs to 11 residues. The chain's CDR3 is CSVEARGELFF. The CDR3 DNA reads TGCAGCGTTGAAGCCCGGGGGGAACTGTTTTTT.

The J gene is TRBJ1-1, the V gene TRBV10-3, with 7 positions matching TRBD1. Germline V gives CDR1 ENHRY, CDR2 SYGVKD. With 5 bases clipped from V and 0 bases from J, the junction kept 3 bases outside the gene matches. This CDR3 comprises 14 residues. Here the CDR3 reads CAISKDRMNTEAFF. The CDR3 nucleotides are TGTGCCATCAGTAAGGACAGGATGAACACTGAAGCTTTCTTT.

This clonotype occurred a few times. The rearrangement uses TRBV9 and TRBJ1-1; unclear D gene. V lost 0 bases to trimming and J lost 4 bases, with 7 bases between them. The CDR3 runs to 13 residues. The germline CDR1 and CDR2 sequences are SGDLS and YYNGEE. The CDR3 bases are TGTGCCAGCAGCGTAGGCCGGGGCACTGAAGCTTTCTTT. It encodes CASSVGRGTEAFF.

The genes are TRBV29-1 and TRBJ1-2; D uncertain. Deletions cut 6 bases from V and 4 bases from J, with 15 bases between. The CDR3 is 13 residues long. Germline CDR1 reads SQVTM; CDR2 reads ANQGSEA. CDR3 DNA: TGCAGCGTCGTTATGGACGGCGTCTATGGCTACACCTTC. Translating gives CSVVMDGVYGYTF.

The chain recombines TRBV3-1 with TRBJ2-1; TRBD2 might be the D (6 bases). Germline V lookup: CDR1 LGHDT, CDR2 YNNKEL (reference sequence). This CDR3 spans 19 amino acids. Trimming stripped 0 bases from V and 3 bases from J, with 21 bases between. CDR3 in amino acids: CASSQDHLAERPFYNEQFF. In DNA, the CDR3 is TGTGCCAGCAGCCAAGATCATTTAGCGGAGAGACCCTTCTACAATGAGCAGTTCTTC.

This chain joins TRBV2 and TRBJ2-3; D may be TRBD2 (5 bases). With 2 bases removed from V and 6 bases from J, the gap between germline ends came to 12 bases. This CDR3 has 14 amino acids. CDR1 and CDR2 (germline): SNHLY, FYNNEI. CDR3 DNA sequence: TGTGCCAGCAGTGAACTCCCTAGCTCGGATACGCAGTATTTT. It is translated as CASSELPSSDTQYF.

A single count supports this clonotype. This chain uses TRBV5-6 with TRBJ2-6, with D possibly being TRBD2 (5 bases). The V end was cut by 0 bases, the J end by 0 bases, with 10 bases between. CDR1 and CDR2 from the germline V gene are SGHDT and YYEEEE. The CDR3 covers 17 residues. CDR3 in DNA: TGTGCCAGCAGCTTGGGGCCAGCGGACTCTGGGGCCAACGTCCTGACTTTC. This translates into CASSLGPADSGANVLTF.

This chain uses TRBV2 with TRBJ1-5; 7 nucleotides match TRBD1. Unmatched junction bases numbered 7, after V lost 5 bases and J lost 0 bases. The CDR3 spans 16 residues. The germline V gene has CDR1 SNHLY and CDR2 FYNNEI. The CDR3 coding sequence is TGTGCCAGCAGTTGGTCGGGGACAGCTAGCAATCAGCCCCAGCATTTT. Translating gives CASSWSGTASNQPQHF.

CDR3 loop: CSADPRAGYGYTF. As DNA, the CDR3 is TGCAGTGCCGATCCTAGGGCAGGATATGGCTACACCTTC. The rearrangement links TRBV20-1 to TRBJ1-2; D is unresolved. Germline V CDR1 and CDR2: DFQATT, SNEGSKA (reference sequence). The ends were cut back, 6 bases at V and 5 bases at J, with 16 bases in the middle. This CDR3 has 13 amino acids.